The 10 T cell receptor beta chains below all came from one sample that was sequenced in a study of cytomegalovirus exposure and HLA in healthy donors. Use of 60 Vbeta and 13 Jbeta primers characterized the PCR. Data came from immunoSEQ multiplex PCR; TCRdb stores just in-frame clones and leaves some out. Reported are 80,000 or so clones; the ten largest clones contain 0.95% to 1.3%. The sample consisted of PBMCs. The origin of the receptors is a woman in her thirties in good health and CMV-seronegative.

The rearrangement uses TRBV2 and TRBJ2-7; no definite D call. Germline CDR1 reads SNHLY; CDR2 reads FYNNEI. The germline V and J ends were trimmed by 6 bases and 2 bases, with 17 bases remaining between them. The CDR3 contains 15 residues. This chain's CDR3 is CASSANTRIPYEQYF. Written as DNA, the CDR3 is TGTGCCAGCAGCGCTAATACTCGTATCCCCTACGAGCAGTACTTC.

V and J are TRBV18 and TRBJ1-1; 7 bases line up with TRBD1. This CDR3 is 16 amino acids long. The ends lost 1 base at V and 1 base at J; junction bases unmatched: 6. Germline-derived CDR1 and CDR2 are KGHSH and LQKENI. The CDR3 sequence is CASSPLEGAGNTEAFF. The CDR3 DNA reads as TGTGCCAGCTCACCACTTGAGGGGGCCGGGAACACTGAAGCTTTCTTT.

Here the CDR3 DNA reads TGTGCCAGCAGTTTCTCAGGGGTCAATCAGCCCCAGCATTTT. As protein: CASSFSGVNQPQHF. The chain recombines TRBV27 with TRBJ1-5, with D maybe TRBD1 (6 bases). Germline loops: CDR1 MNHEY, CDR2 SMNVEV (reference sequence). The CDR3 extends over 14 amino acids. V dropped 3 bases and J dropped 3 bases, with 9 bases sitting between them.

V gene TRBV19 combines with J gene TRBJ2-7, with 9 bases lining up with TRBD1. V lost 5 bases to trimming and J lost 7 bases; unmatched junction nucleotides: 6. The CDR3 totals 13 residues. Germline values: CDR1 LNHDA, CDR2 SQIVND (reference sequence). CDR3 in DNA: TGTGCCAGTAGTGAACAGGGGGCGGGTGAGCAGTACTTC. Residues: CASSEQGAGEQYF.

J is TRBJ2-6 and V is TRBV10-1; 10 nucleotides align to TRBD2. Germline CDR1 reads WNHNN; CDR2 reads SYGVQD (reference sequence). The CDR3 covers 17 residues. V lost 3 bases to trimming and J lost 4 bases; unmatched junction nucleotides: 6. CDR3 loop: CASSDKAGGNGANVLTF. CDR3 DNA: TGCGCCAGCAGTGACAAAGCGGGAGGGAACGGGGCCAACGTCCTGACTTTC.

The V gene is TRBV7-6, the J gene TRBJ2-7, with 8 positions matching TRBD1. Germline V gives CDR1 SGHVS, CDR2 FNYEAQ. The J segment lost 4 bases and the V segment lost 5 bases, leaving 4 bases of the junction unmatched. CDR3 length: 13 residues. CDR3: CASSRDRGYEQYF. DNA for the CDR3: TGTGCCAGCAGCCGCGACAGGGGATACGAGCAGTACTTC.

V gene TRBV6-1 combines with J gene TRBJ2-1; 12 bases agree with TRBD2. The CDR3 is made up of 15 amino acids. Germline-derived CDR1 and CDR2 are MNHNS and SASEGT. With 2 bases clipped from V and 5 bases from J, the junction kept 1 base outside the gene matches. The CDR3 DNA follows: TGTGCCAGCAGTGAACTAGCGGGAGGGGACAATGAGCAGTTCTTC. It yields the protein CASSELAGGDNEQFF.

This chain uses TRBV6-1 with TRBJ2-7; possibly TRBD1 for D (6 bases). With 2 bases removed from V and 7 bases from J, the gap between germline ends came to 15 bases. Germline V gene data show CDR1 as MNHNS and CDR2 as SASEGT. This CDR3 is 14 amino acids long. The CDR3 DNA reads TGTGCCAGCAGTGAAATAGGGGGAGTGAGTGAGCAGTACTTC. Its translation: CASSEIGGVSEQYF.

The gene calls are TRBV29-1 and TRBJ1-2; the D is unclear. Germline V gene lookup returns CDR1 SQVTM and CDR2 ANQGSEA. The CDR3 consists of 12 residues. The CDR3 bases are TGCAGTGCGCAACGATCCAACTATGGCTACACCTTC. This codes for CSAQRSNYGYTF.

The V gene is TRBV6-1, the J gene TRBJ2-7; tentative D call: TRBD1 (6 bases). V lost 6 bases to trimming and J lost 3 bases, with 18 bases between them. CDR1 is MNHNS and CDR2 is SASEGT in the germline V gene. CDR3 length: 15 residues. CDR3 DNA: TGTGCCAGCAGACCCCGAGGGGGACCCGACTACGAGCAGTACTTC. Encoded protein: CASRPRGGPDYEQYF.